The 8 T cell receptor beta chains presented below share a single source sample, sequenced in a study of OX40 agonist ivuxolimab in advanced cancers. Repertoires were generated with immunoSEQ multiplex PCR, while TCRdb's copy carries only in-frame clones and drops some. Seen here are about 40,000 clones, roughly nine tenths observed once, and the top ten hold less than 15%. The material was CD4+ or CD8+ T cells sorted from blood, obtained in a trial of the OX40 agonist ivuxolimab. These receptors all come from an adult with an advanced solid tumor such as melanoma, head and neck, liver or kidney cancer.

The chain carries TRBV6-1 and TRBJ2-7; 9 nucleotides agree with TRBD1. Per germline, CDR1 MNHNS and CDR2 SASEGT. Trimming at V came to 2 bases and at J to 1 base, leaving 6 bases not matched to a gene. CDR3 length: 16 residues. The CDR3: CASSEYRTGVSYEQYF. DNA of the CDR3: TGTGCCAGCAGTGAATATCGGACAGGGGTTTCCTACGAGCAGTACTTC.

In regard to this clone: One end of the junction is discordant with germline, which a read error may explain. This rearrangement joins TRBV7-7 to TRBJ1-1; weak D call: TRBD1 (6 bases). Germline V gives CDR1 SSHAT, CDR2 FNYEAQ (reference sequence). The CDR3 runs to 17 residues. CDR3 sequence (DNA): TGTGCTAGCAGCTCCCCTCCGCCAGGGGCTCTGAACACTGAAGCTTTCTTT. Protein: CASSSPPPGALNTEAFF.

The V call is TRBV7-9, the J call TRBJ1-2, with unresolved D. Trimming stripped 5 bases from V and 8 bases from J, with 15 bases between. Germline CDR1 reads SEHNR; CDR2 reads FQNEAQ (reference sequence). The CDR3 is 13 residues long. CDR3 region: CASSLLGRRGYTF. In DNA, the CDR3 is TGTGCCAGCAGCCTACTTGGCCGGCGAGGCTACACCTTC.

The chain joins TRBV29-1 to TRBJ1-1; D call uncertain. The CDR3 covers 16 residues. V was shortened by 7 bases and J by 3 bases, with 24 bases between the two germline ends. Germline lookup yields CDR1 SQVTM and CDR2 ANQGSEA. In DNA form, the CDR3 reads TGCAGCGCCCGGGCCGGGGAACTGGGAGTGGACACTGAAGCTTTCTTT. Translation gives CSARAGELGVDTEAFF.

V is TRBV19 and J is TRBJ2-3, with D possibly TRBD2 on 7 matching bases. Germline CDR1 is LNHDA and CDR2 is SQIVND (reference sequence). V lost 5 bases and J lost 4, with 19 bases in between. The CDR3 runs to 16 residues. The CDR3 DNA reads TGTGCCAGTAGTCCTAGTGGGGGGGCCCGTGCAGATACGCAGTATTTT. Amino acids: CASSPSGGARADTQYF. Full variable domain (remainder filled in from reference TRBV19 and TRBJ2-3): DGGITQSPKYLFRKEGQNVTLSCEQNLNHDAMYWYRQDPGQGLRLIYYSQIVNDFQKGDIAEGYSVSREKKESFPLTVTSAQKNPTAFYLCASSPSGGARADTQYFGPGTRLTVL.

In nucleotides, the CDR3 is TGTGCCAGCAGTGCTCGGGACAGAACCTACGAGCAGTACTTC. It codes for CASSARDRTYEQYF. V and J are TRBV6-6 and TRBJ2-7; TRBD1 matches 7 bases. V lost 5 bases, J lost 2 bases, and 6 bases stayed unmatched. The length of the CDR3 is 14 residues. CDR1 is MNHNY and CDR2 is SVGAGI in the germline V gene (reference sequence).

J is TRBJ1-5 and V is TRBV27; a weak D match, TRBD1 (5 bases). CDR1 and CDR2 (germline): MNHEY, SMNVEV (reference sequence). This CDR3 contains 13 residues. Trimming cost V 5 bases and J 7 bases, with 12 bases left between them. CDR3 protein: CASSLGHTQPQHF. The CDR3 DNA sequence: TGTGCCAGCAGTCTGGGGCACACCCAGCCCCAGCATTTT.

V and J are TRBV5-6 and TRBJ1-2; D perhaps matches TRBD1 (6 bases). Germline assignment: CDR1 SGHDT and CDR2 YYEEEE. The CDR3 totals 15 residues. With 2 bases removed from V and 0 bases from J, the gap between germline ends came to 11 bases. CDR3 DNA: TGTGCCAGCAGCTTTCCACAGGGAGCTAACTATGGCTACACCTTC. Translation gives CASSFPQGANYGYTF.